The 31 T cell receptor beta chains below were found in one sample sequenced in a study of PD-L1 blockade in urothelial cancer. Clones were sequenced by immunoSEQ multiplex PCR, and TCRdb holds only the in-frame ones, with some missing. The sample lists 75,000 to 100,000 clones, 75% to 90% occurring once. Time point meaning: peripheral blood 6 weeks after treatment start. Specimen: PBMCs, collected around atezolizumab (anti-PD-L1) treatment. The receptors were gathered from a man in his 70s with urothelial cancer.

This clone was seen more than once but under ten times. The rearrangement uses TRBV15 and TRBJ1-4; D might be TRBD1 (6 bases). Germline V CDR1 and CDR2: LNHNV, YYDKDF (reference sequence). V was clipped by 8 bases and J by 0 bases, with 16 bases between them. There are 16 residues in the CDR3. The CDR3 sequence: CATLDTQGTTNEKLFF. The CDR3 DNA sequence: TGTGCCACCCTAGATACACAGGGAACAACTAATGAAAAACTGTTTTTT.

This chain joins TRBV6-5 and TRBJ2-2; the match to TRBD2 covers 11 bases. Trimming removed 6 bases from V and 4 bases from J; junction bases left unmatched: 4. The CDR3 runs 15 residues. Germline V gene data show CDR1 as MNHEY and CDR2 as SVGAGI. The CDR3, as DNA: TGTGCCAGCAGCCGTAGCGGGAGGGGCACCGGGGAGCTGTTTTTT. Amino acid sequence: CASSRSGRGTGELFF.

This clone was picked up one time. The rearrangement joins TRBV5-1 to TRBJ2-3; 7 bases are shared with TRBD1. After removal of 4 bases from V and 2 bases from J, the junction contained 4 bases not matched to a gene. From germline, CDR1 is SGHRS and CDR2 YFSETQ. The CDR3 extends over 14 amino acids. DNA for the CDR3: TGCGCCAGCAGCAGACAGGGTCTCACAGATACGCAGTATTTT. Protein sequence: CASSRQGLTDTQYF.

The chain uses TRBV7-4 and TRBJ1-4; 8 nucleotides align to TRBD1. Per germline, CDR1 SGHVT and CDR2 SQSDAQ. Trimming removed 5 bases from V and 6 bases from J; junction bases left unmatched: 8. This CDR3 has 15 residues. The CDR3 nucleotides are TGTGCCAGCAGCATTCACAGGGGGGGGCATGAAAAACTGTTTTTT. Protein: CASSIHRGGHEKLFF.

The chain employs TRBV6-5 and TRBJ2-1; 10 positions match TRBD2. The CDR3 totals 16 residues. Trimming took 2 bases from V and 4 from J; bases not matched to a gene: 5. From germline, CDR1 is MNHEY and CDR2 SVGAGI. The CDR3 DNA sequence: TGTGCCAGCAGTTACATTGGACTAGCGGATTACAATGAGCAGTTCTTC. This sequence encodes CASSYIGLADYNEQFF.

As regards this clone: This specimen includes other DNA sequences encoding the same CDR3. The CDR3 sequence is CASSLAGYGNTIYF. CDR3 bases: TGCGCCAGCAGCTTAGCGGGTTATGGAAACACCATATATTTT. The chain joins TRBV5-1 to TRBJ1-3, with D hard to call. Germline values: CDR1 SGHRS, CDR2 YFSETQ. The CDR3 totals 14 residues. Trimming pared 2 bases from V and 3 bases from J, leaving 9 bases between.

This clone appeared a few times. This chain uses TRBV4-2 with TRBJ2-3, with 8 bases identical to TRBD1. Trimming took 6 bases from V and 0 from J; bases not matched to a gene: 5. CDR3 length: 15 residues. Germline loops: CDR1 LGHNA, CDR2 YNFKEQ. Written as DNA, the CDR3 is TGTGCCAGCAGTGCGACAGGGGCCAGCACAGATACGCAGTATTTT. Its protein is CASSATGASTDTQYF.

The gene calls are TRBV5-1 and TRBJ2-3; possible D gene TRBD2, 6 bases. Germline V gene data show CDR1 as SGHRS and CDR2 as YFSETQ. Trimming cost V 7 bases and J 0 bases, with 12 bases left between them. This CDR3 comprises 14 residues. The CDR3 sequence is CASGRGSSTDTQYF. The CDR3, as DNA: TGCGCCAGCGGGCGGGGCTCGAGCACAGATACGCAGTATTTT.

The chain uses TRBV12-2 and TRBJ2-2; the table calls TRBD1, which could not be checked here. TRBV12-2 is termed a pseudogene. This CDR3 is 20 amino acids long. The CDR3 bases are TGTGCAAGTCGCTTAGGCCCGGGACAGGGGACTTTAACCTTCACCGGGGAGCTGTTTTTT. It encodes CASRLGPGQGTLTFTGELFF.

The chain couples TRBV5-6 to TRBJ2-3; the match to TRBD2 covers 8 bases. In germline, CDR1 is SGHDT, CDR2 YYEEEE. The CDR3 totals 17 residues. J gave up 4 bases and V 4 bases, and 14 bases lay outside the gene matches. Here the CDR3 DNA reads TGTGCCAGCAGCGAATTGGGCGCGCGGGAGGAGCCAGATACGCAGTATTTT. It translates to CASSELGAREEPDTQYF.

V is TRBV19 and J is TRBJ2-3, with a possible D match to TRBD1 (6 bases). The germline V gene encodes CDR1 LNHDA and CDR2 SQIVND (reference sequence). The CDR3 length is 14 residues. V lost 3 bases to trimming and J lost 2 bases, with 9 bases between them. The CDR3 DNA follows: TGTGCCAGTAGTATCGGACAGAACACAGATACGCAGTATTTT. Translation: CASSIGQNTDTQYF.

The genes are TRBV2 and TRBJ1-4; no reliable D call. Germline CDR1 SNHLY, CDR2 FYNNEI. Trimming pared 7 bases from V and 8 bases from J, leaving 17 bases between. This CDR3 spans 14 amino acids. In nucleotides, the CDR3 is TGTGCCAGCACTGGAGGGCCCACCGGAGAAAAACTGTTTTTT. Translating gives CASTGGPTGEKLFF.

V and J are TRBV6-6 and TRBJ1-2; 9 bases agree with TRBD1. Germline assignment: CDR1 MNHNY and CDR2 SVGAGI (reference sequence). The ends lost 5 bases at V and 7 bases at J; junction bases unmatched: 8. CDR3 length: 14 amino acids. The CDR3 sequence: CASSPLQGARGYTF. The CDR3 nucleotides read TGTGCCAGCAGTCCTCTACAGGGGGCCCGTGGCTACACCTTC.

The CDR3: CASSYSRTGPNYGYTF. In DNA form, the CDR3 reads TGTGCCAGCAGTTACTCGCGGACAGGACCTAACTATGGCTACACCTTC. The rearrangement links TRBV6-5 to TRBJ1-2, with 7 bases lining up with TRBD1. Germline CDR1 MNHEY, CDR2 SVGAGI. V was pared by 0 bases and J by 0 bases, with 4 bases of the junction left unmatched. CDR3 size: 16 residues.

The chain employs TRBV6-1 and TRBJ2-2, with 9 positions matching TRBD1. CDR1 is MNHNS, CDR2 SASEGT, per germline. The CDR3 length is 15 residues. The trim removed 6 bases at V and 6 bases at J, leaving 8 bases unmatched. CDR3 sequence reads: CASRWTGETAGELFF. CDR3 DNA sequence: TGTGCCAGCAGGTGGACAGGGGAAACGGCCGGGGAGCTGTTTTTT.

The rearrangement uses TRBV19 and TRBJ2-5; no clear D gene. The V end lost 5 bases, the J end lost 4 bases, and 8 bases lay between the germline ends. This CDR3 contains 12 residues. Germline loops: CDR1 LNHDA, CDR2 SQIVND (reference sequence). CDR3 in DNA: TGTGCCAGTAGTCAGTTTGGAGAGACCCAGTACTTC. Its translation: CASSQFGETQYF.

The rearrangement joins TRBV27 to TRBJ2-1, with D unclear. CDR1 MNHEY and CDR2 SMNVEV come from the germline V gene (reference sequence). CDR3 length: 13 amino acids. Trimming cost V 2 bases and J 2 bases, with 4 bases left between them. CDR3 DNA: TGTGCCAGCAGTTTAACTACCTACAATGAGCAGTTCTTC. Translated: CASSLTTYNEQFF.

The chain employs TRBV5-1 and TRBJ1-3; D not resolved. Trimming left V 0 bases short and J 0 bases short, with 10 bases between. CDR1 and CDR2 (germline): SGHRS, YFSETQ. CDR3 size: 16 residues. The CDR3, as DNA: TGCGCCAGCAGCTTGGGTGAGGTTAGCTCTGGAAACACCATATATTTT. The encoded protein is CASSLGEVSSGNTIYF.

This clone was found once. The rearrangement uses TRBV4-2 and TRBJ2-1; possible D gene TRBD1, 6 bases. Germline V gene data show CDR1 as LGHNA and CDR2 as YNFKEQ. The CDR3 runs to 15 residues. Deletions cut 0 bases from V and 8 bases from J, with 14 bases between. In nucleotides, the CDR3 is TGTGCCAGCAGCCAAGAAGGCAGGGGAAGGGATGAGCAGTTCTTC. Its protein is CASSQEGRGRDEQFF.

The V gene is TRBV14, the J gene TRBJ2-1, with D tentatively TRBD2 (6 bases). This CDR3 has 17 residues. Germline V CDR1 and CDR2: SGHDN, FVKESK. V shed 1 base and J shed 4 bases, with 17 bases lying between them. DNA of the CDR3: TGTGCCAGCAGCCAAGGGGGATGGGTAGCGGATTACAATGAGCAGTTCTTC. Its translation: CASSQGGWVADYNEQFF.

This clone appeared once. A read error may produce the germline difference seen at one junction end. The chain recombines TRBV7-7 with TRBJ2-1; TRBD2 matches 15 bases. The CDR3 extends over 15 amino acids. CDR1 and CDR2 (germline): SSHAT, FNYEAQ (reference sequence). The CDR3 loop reads CASSLGTSGRNEQFF. CDR3 bases: TGTGCTAGCAGCTTAGGGACTAGCGGGAGGAATGAGCAGTTCTTC.

The V gene is TRBV21-1, the J gene TRBJ2-7; the tabulated D call, TRBD2, remains unverified against the DNA. TRBV21-1 is assigned pseudogene status. CDR3 length: 18 residues. The CDR3, as DNA: TGTGCCAGCAGCAAAAAGGCCCGAAAGAGTGAGGGAACCTACGAGCAGTACTTC. This sequence encodes CASSKKARKSEGTYEQYF.

The rearrangement joins TRBV6-1 to TRBJ1-1, with D unclear. The V end lost 1 base, the J end lost 1 base, and 10 bases lay between the germline ends. The CDR3 contains 15 residues. The germline gives CDR1 MNHNS, CDR2 SASEGT. The CDR3 nucleotides read TGTGCCAGCAGTGAAGATCGCCAACAGAACACTGAAGCTTTCTTT. It translates to CASSEDRQQNTEAFF.

This rearrangement joins TRBV11-2 to TRBJ1-4; D might be TRBD1 (6 bases). This CDR3 contains 16 residues. Deletions cut 2 bases from V and 8 bases from J, with 18 bases between. In germline, CDR1 is SGHAT, CDR2 FQNNGV. CDR3 DNA: TGTGCCAGCAGCTTAACTACGGACAGTTTAGGGGAAAAACTGTTTTTT. This sequence encodes CASSLTTDSLGEKLFF. Full variable domain (missing parts from reference TRBV11-2 and TRBJ1-4): EAGVAQSPRYKIIEKRQSVAFWCNPISGHATLYWYQQILGQGPKLLIQFQNNGVVDDSQLPKDRFSAERLKGVDSTLKIQPAKLEDSAVYLCASSLTTDSLGEKLFFGSGTQLSVL.

V usage is TRBV28 and J usage is TRBJ1-1; D remains ambiguous. Germline lookup yields CDR1 MDHEN and CDR2 SYDVKM. V lost 1 base to trimming and J lost 7 bases, with 10 bases between them. This CDR3 comprises 13 residues. This CDR3 reads CASSLSQVFEAFF. The CDR3 DNA is TGTGCCAGCAGTTTATCCCAGGTGTTTGAAGCTTTCTTT.

The gene calls are TRBV11-2 and TRBJ2-5; 10 bases line up with TRBD2. The V segment lost 5 bases and the J segment 4 bases; nucleotides outside the gene matches: 10. This CDR3 has 16 amino acids. From germline, CDR1 is SGHAT and CDR2 FQNNGV. CDR3 coding DNA: TGTGCCAGCAGCCCCTCGCCTAGCGGGGGTGGAGAGACCCAGTACTTC. It codes for CASSPSPSGGGETQYF.

The gene calls are TRBV9 and TRBJ2-5; 11 nucleotides line up with TRBD1. The DNA matches TRBJ2-7 better at its end, which makes the J call doubtful. The CDR3 is made up of 15 amino acids. The germline gives CDR1 SGDLS, CDR2 YYNGEE. The CDR3 DNA reads TGTGCCAGCAGCGTAGGTCGGGACAGGGGGTACGAGCAGTACTTC. Encoded protein: CASSVGRDRGYEQYF.

The chain couples TRBV28 to TRBJ1-1, with 7 bases aligning to TRBD1. The CDR3 runs 17 residues. The germline gives CDR1 MDHEN, CDR2 SYDVKM. Trimming at V came to 1 base and at J to 4 bases, leaving 12 bases not matched to a gene. CDR3 nucleotides: TGTGCCAGCAGTTTATTGGGAGACAGGGTCGGCGGCACTGAAGCTTTCTTT. Its translation is CASSLLGDRVGGTEAFF.

The J gene is TRBJ2-3, the V gene TRBV7-9; D gene ambiguous. Germline CDR1 is SEHNR and CDR2 is FQNEAQ (reference sequence). The ends were cut back, 3 bases at V and 4 bases at J, with 5 bases in the middle. The CDR3 totals 12 residues. CDR3 amino acids: CASSFHADTQYF. CDR3 DNA: TGTGCCAGCAGCTTCCATGCAGATACGCAGTATTTT.

The rearrangement joins TRBV5-1 to TRBJ2-1, with a possible D match to TRBD2 (6 bases). The CDR3 is made up of 15 amino acids. V was cut by 0 bases and J by 2 bases, with 9 bases left in between. Looked up from germline, CDR1 is SGHRS and CDR2 is YFSETQ. The CDR3: CASSLARRAYNEQFF. The CDR3 nucleotides are TGCGCCAGCAGCTTGGCCCGGAGGGCCTACAATGAGCAGTTCTTC.

This clone was observed a handful of times. The genes are TRBV27 and TRBJ2-4, with D possibly being TRBD1 (6 bases). Germline-derived CDR1 and CDR2 are MNHEY and SMNVEV (reference sequence). V lost 2 bases and J 0 bases, leaving 14 bases between the germline ends. This CDR3 has 17 amino acids. The CDR3 is CASSLRRDILAKNIQYF. CDR3 bases: TGTGCCAGCAGTTTACGAAGGGACATCCTAGCCAAAAACATTCAGTACTTC.